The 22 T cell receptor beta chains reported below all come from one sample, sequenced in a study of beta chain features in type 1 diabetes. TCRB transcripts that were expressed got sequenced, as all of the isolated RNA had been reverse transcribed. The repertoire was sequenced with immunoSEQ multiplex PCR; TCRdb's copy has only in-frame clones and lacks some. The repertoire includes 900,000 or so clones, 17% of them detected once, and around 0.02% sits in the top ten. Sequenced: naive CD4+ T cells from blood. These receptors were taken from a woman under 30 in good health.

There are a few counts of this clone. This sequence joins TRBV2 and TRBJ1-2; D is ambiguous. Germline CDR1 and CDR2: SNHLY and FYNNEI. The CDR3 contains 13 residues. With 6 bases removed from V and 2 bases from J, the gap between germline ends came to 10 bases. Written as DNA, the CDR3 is TGTGCCAGCAGGAGGACGACGAACTATGGCTACACCTTC. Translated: CASRRTTNYGYTF.

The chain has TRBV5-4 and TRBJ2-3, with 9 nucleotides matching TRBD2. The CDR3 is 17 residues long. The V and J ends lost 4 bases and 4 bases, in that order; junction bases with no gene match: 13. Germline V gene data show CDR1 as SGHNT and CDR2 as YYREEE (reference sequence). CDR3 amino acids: CASSPLVAGVGADTQYF. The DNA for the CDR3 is TGTGCCAGCAGCCCACTCGTAGCGGGAGTCGGTGCAGATACGCAGTATTTT.

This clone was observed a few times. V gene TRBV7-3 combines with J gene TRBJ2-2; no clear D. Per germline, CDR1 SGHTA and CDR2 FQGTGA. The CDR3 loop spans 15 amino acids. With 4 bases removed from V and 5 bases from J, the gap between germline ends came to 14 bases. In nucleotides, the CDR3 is TGTGCCAGCAGCTCAACGGTAAAGCTTACCGGGGAGCTGTTTTTT. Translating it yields CASSSTVKLTGELFF.

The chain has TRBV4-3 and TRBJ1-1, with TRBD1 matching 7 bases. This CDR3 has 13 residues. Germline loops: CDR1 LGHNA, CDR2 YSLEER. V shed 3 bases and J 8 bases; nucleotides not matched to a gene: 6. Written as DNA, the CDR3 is TGCGCCAGCAGCCACCCAGGGGGGGGAGAAGCTTTCTTT. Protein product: CASSHPGGGEAFF.

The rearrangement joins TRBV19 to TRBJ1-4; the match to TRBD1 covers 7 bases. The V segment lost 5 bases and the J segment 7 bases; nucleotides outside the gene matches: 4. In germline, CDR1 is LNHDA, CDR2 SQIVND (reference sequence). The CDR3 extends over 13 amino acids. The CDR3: CASSGTAREKLFF. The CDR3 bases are TGTGCCAGTAGTGGGACAGCCCGTGAAAAACTGTTTTTT.

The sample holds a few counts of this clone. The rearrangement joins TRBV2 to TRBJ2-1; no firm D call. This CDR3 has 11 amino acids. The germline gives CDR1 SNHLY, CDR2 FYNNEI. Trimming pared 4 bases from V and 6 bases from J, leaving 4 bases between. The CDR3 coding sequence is TGTGCCAGCAGTGGGGTCAATGAGCAGTTCTTC. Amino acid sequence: CASSGVNEQFF.

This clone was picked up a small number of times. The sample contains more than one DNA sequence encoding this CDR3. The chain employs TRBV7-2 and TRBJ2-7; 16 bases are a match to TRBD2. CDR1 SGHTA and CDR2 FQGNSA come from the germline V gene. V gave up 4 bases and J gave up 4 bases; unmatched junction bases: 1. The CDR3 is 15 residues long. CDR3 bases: TGTGCCAGCAGCTCGGGACTAGCGGGAGGGTACGAGCAGTACTTC. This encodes CASSSGLAGGYEQYF.

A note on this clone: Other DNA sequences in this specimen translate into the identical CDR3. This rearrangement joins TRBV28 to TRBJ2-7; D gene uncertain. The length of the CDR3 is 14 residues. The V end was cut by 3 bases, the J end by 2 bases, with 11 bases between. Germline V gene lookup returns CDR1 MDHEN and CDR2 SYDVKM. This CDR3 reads CASSLSGSTYEQYF. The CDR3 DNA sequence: TGTGCCAGCAGTTTGTCGGGTTCCACCTACGAGCAGTACTTC. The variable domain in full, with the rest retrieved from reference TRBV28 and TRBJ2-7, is DVKVTQSSRYLVKRTGEKVFLECVQDMDHENMFWYRQDPGLGLRLIYFSYDVKMKEKGDIPEGYSVSREKKERFSLILESASTNQTSMYLCASSLSGSTYEQYFGPGTRLTVT.

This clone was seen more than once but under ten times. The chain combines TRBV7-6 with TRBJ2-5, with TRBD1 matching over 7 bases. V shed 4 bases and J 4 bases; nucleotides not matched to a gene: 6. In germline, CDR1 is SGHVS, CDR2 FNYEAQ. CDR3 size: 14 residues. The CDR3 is CASSSQTGLETQYF. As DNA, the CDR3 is TGTGCCAGCAGCTCTCAGACAGGGTTAGAGACCCAGTACTTC. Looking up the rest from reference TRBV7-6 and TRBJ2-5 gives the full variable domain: GAGVSQSPRYKVTKRGQDVALRCDPISGHVSLYWYRQALGQGPEFLTYFNYEAQQDKSGLPNDRFSAERPEGSISTLTIQRTEQRDSAMYRCASSSQTGLETQYFGPGTRLLVL.

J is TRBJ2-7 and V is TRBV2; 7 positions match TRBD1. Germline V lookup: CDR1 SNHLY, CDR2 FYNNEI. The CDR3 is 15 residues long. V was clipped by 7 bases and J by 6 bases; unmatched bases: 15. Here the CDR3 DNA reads TGTGCCAGCAAGACTCCCGGGACAGTACCCTTCGAGCAGTACTTC. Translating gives CASKTPGTVPFEQYF.

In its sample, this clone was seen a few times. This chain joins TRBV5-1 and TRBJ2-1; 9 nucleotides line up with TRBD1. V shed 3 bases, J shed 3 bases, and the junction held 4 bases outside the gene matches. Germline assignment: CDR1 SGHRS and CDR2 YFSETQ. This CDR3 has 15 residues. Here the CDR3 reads CASSWRDRVYNEQFF. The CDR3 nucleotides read TGCGCCAGCAGCTGGCGGGACAGGGTCTACAATGAGCAGTTCTTC.

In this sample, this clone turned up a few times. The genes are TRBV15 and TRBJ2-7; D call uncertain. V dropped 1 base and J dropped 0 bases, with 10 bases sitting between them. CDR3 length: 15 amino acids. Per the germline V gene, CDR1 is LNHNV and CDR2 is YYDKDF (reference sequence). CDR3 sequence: CATSRGRVLSYEQYF. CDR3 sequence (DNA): TGTGCCACCAGCAGAGGACGGGTCCTCTCCTACGAGCAGTACTTC. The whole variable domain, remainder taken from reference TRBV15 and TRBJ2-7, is DAMVIQNPRYQVTQFGKPVTLSCSQTLNHNVMYWYQQKSSQAPKLLFHYYDKDFNNEADTPDNFQSRRPNTSFCFLDIRSPGLGDTAMYLCATSRGRVLSYEQYFGPGTRLTVT.

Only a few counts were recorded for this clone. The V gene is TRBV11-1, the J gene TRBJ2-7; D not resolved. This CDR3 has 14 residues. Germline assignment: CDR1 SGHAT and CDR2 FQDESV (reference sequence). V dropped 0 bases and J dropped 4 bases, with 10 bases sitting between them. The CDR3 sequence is CASSLALLEYEQYF. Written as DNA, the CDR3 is TGTGCCAGCAGCTTAGCGCTTCTGGAGTACGAGCAGTACTTC.

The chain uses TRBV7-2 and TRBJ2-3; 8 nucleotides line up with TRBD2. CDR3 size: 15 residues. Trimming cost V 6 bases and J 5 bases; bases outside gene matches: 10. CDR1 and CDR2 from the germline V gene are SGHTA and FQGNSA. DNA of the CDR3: TGTGCCAGCAGGACTAGCGCCTACTTGGGAGATACGCAGTATTTT. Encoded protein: CASRTSAYLGDTQYF.

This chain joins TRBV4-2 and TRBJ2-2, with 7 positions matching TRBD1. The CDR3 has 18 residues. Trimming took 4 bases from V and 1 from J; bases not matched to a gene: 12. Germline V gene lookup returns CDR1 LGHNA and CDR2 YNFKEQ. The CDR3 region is CASSPLISTGQNTGELFF. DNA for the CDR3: TGTGCCAGCAGCCCCCTAATTTCGACAGGGCAGAACACCGGGGAGCTGTTTTTT.

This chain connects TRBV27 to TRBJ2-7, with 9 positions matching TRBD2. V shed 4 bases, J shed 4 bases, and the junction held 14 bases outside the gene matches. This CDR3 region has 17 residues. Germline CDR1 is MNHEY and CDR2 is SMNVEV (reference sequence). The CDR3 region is CASSSPKVAGGLYEQYF. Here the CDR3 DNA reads TGTGCCAGCAGTTCTCCGAAGGTCGCGGGAGGGTTATACGAGCAGTACTTC.

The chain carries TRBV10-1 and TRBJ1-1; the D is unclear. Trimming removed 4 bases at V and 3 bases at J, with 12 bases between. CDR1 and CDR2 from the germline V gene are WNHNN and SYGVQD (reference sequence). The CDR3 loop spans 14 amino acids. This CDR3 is CASSVRDRDTEAFF. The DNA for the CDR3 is TGCGCCAGCAGTGTCCGGGATAGGGACACTGAAGCTTTCTTT.

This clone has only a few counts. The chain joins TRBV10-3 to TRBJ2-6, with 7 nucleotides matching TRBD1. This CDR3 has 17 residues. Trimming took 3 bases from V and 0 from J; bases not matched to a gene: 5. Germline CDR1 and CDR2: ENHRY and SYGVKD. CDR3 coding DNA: TGTGCCATCAGTGAATCGAGACAGGGCTCTGGGGCCAACGTCCTGACTTTC. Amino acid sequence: CAISESRQGSGANVLTF.

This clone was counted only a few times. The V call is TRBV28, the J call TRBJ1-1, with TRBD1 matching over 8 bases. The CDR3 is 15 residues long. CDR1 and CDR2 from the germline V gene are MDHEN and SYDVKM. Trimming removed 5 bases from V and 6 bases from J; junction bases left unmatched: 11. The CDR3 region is CASSRDRGRGAEAFF. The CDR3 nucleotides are TGTGCCAGCAGTCGAGACAGGGGAAGGGGGGCTGAAGCTTTCTTT.

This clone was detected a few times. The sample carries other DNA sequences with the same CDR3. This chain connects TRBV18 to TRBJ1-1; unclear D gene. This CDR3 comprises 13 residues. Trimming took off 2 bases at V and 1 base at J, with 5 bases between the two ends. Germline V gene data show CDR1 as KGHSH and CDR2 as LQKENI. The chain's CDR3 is CASSPGENTEAFF. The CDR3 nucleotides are TGTGCCAGCTCACCAGGGGAGAACACTGAAGCTTTCTTT.

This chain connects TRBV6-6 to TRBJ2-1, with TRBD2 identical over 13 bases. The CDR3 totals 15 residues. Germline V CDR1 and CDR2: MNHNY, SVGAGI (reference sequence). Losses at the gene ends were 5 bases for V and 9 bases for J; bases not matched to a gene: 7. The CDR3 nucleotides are TGTGCCAGCAGTCGGGGGACTAGCGGGAAGGTTGAGCAGTTCTTC. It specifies CASSRGTSGKVEQFF.

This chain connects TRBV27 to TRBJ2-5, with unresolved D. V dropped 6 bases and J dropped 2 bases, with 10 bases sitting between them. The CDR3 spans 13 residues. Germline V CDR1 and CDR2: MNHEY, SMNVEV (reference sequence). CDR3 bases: TGTGCCAGCAGCTTTAAATTACAAGAGACCCAGTACTTC. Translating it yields CASSFKLQETQYF.